The clone carrying this T cell receptor beta chain occurred a few times. From germline, CDR1 is GTSNPN and CDR2 SVGIG (reference sequence). This CDR3 region has 12 residues. The V end lost 3 bases, the J end lost 7 bases, and 12 bases lay between the germline ends. This specimen comes from a study of cytotoxic CD8 clonotypes in ibrutinib-treated CLL. In the study overall: In all, more than ten patients were relapsed/refractory, approximately 16 were treatment-naive and 17 to 18 were IGHV unmutated.

TCRdb keeps only in-frame clones here, not all; method: immunoSEQ multiplex PCR. The table includes roughly 17,000 clones, about 61% detected once. The source is a human donor with chronic lymphocytic leukemia. The sequences come from PBMCs, collected after 12 months of ibrutinib treatment. The rearrangement links TRBV30 to TRBJ2-5; tentatively, D is TRBD2 (5 bases). CDR3 loop: CAWSGLLGTQYF. Here the CDR3 DNA reads TGTGCCTGGAGCGGACTGCTAGGGACCCAGTACTTC.